The 14 T cell receptor beta chains below were found in one sample sequenced in a study of blood T cell repertoires in COVID-19. Libraries were prepared by immunoSEQ multiplex PCR; TCRdb keeps only in-frame clonotypes and omits some of them. The sample consists of about 93,000 clones, roughly 90% of them appearing once. Sequencing input: peripheral blood. All receptors derive from a man aged 55 to 70 with COVID-19, enrolled during active disease.

There are many counts of this clone. The chain has TRBV11-2 and TRBJ2-7; perhaps TRBD2 as D (5 bases). This CDR3 has 14 residues. V shed 5 bases and J shed 0 bases, with 11 bases lying between them. CDR1 is SGHAT and CDR2 is FQNNGV in the germline V gene. CDR3 DNA: TGTGCCAGCAGCCCTAGCCATCTCTCCTACGAGCAGTACTTC. It encodes CASSPSHLSYEQYF.

The chain recombines TRBV19 with TRBJ2-1; TRBD1 matches 7 bases. Germline V gives CDR1 LNHDA, CDR2 SQIVND (reference sequence). CDR3 length equals 13 residues. The junction had 10 bases not matched to a gene; V was cut back by 7 bases and J by 10 bases. CDR3: CASTVDRESEQFF. The CDR3 DNA is TGTGCCAGTACCGTAGACAGGGAAAGCGAGCAGTTCTTC.

The rearrangement links TRBV9 to TRBJ2-1, with D perhaps matching TRBD2 (5 bases). Germline CDR1 is SGDLS and CDR2 is YYNGEE. V lost 0 bases and J lost 0, with 10 bases in between. The CDR3 spans 16 residues. CDR3 coding DNA: TGTGCCAGCAGCGTAGACGAGGGTATCTCCTACAATGAGCAGTTCTTC. This translates into CASSVDEGISYNEQFF.

J is TRBJ1-3 and V is TRBV5-1, with D unclear. The germline V and J ends were trimmed by 0 bases and 0 bases, with 4 bases remaining between them. The CDR3 has 14 residues. Germline loops: CDR1 SGHRS, CDR2 YFSETQ. CDR3 protein: CASSLGVSGNTIYF. The CDR3 coding sequence is TGCGCCAGCAGCTTGGGCGTCTCTGGAAACACCATATATTTT.

This chain uses TRBV2 with TRBJ1-5, with 7 positions matching TRBD1. The CDR3 loop spans 15 amino acids. V lost 7 bases to trimming and J lost 4 bases; unmatched junction nucleotides: 10. Germline values: CDR1 SNHLY, CDR2 FYNNEI. The CDR3 DNA sequence: TGTGCCAGCACTTACGGGACAGCCGAGAATCAGCCCCAGCATTTT. It is translated as CASTYGTAENQPQHF.

The chain employs TRBV2 and TRBJ2-3; D gene uncertain. The germline V and J ends were trimmed by 6 bases and 2 bases, with 12 bases remaining between them. The germline CDR1 and CDR2 sequences are SNHLY and FYNNEI. The CDR3 is made up of 14 amino acids. The CDR3 sequence: CASSETVNTDTQYF. In DNA, the CDR3 is TGTGCCAGCAGCGAGACTGTTAACACAGATACGCAGTATTTT.

The rearrangement uses TRBV7-7 and TRBJ2-3; tentative D call: TRBD2 (6 bases). Germline CDR1 and CDR2: SSHAT and FNYEAQ (reference sequence). Trimming took off 0 bases at V and 5 bases at J, with 6 bases between the two ends. CDR3 length: 13 residues. The CDR3 is CASSLAREDTQYF. The DNA of the CDR3 is TGTGCCAGCAGCTTAGCGCGGGAAGATACGCAGTATTTT.

The chain couples TRBV25-1 to TRBJ1-2, with TRBD1 as a possible D gene (5 bases). The CDR3 covers 14 residues. The V gene's germline CDR1 is MGHDK and CDR2 SYGVNS. The V gene lost 7 bases and the J gene lost 8 bases, with 20 bases spanning the gap. In nucleotides, the CDR3 is TGTGCCAGCATAGAAAACGGGGGTCGCAAAGGCTACACCTTC. It yields the protein CASIENGGRKGYTF.

Details on this clone: The sample holds other DNA sequences that translate to the same CDR3. The chain uses TRBV18 and TRBJ1-4; D call uncertain. The germline V gene has CDR1 KGHSH and CDR2 LQKENI. The V end was cut by 0 bases, the J end by 0 bases, with 5 bases between. The CDR3 has 15 amino acids. The CDR3 DNA reads as TGTGCCAGCTCACCACCCGGGGCAACTAATGAAAAACTGTTTTTT. It translates to CASSPPGATNEKLFF. Based on the CDR3 plus reference TRBV18 and TRBJ1-4, the full variable domain is NAGVMQNPRHLVRRRGQEARLRCSPMKGHSHVYWYRQLPEEGLKFMVYLQKENIIDESGMPKERFSAEFPKEGPSILRIQQVVRGDSAAYFCASSPPGATNEKLFFGSGTQLSVL.

This clone was seen a few times. The chain is built from TRBV4-1 and TRBJ2-7, with D maybe TRBD1 (5 bases). This CDR3 comprises 14 residues. Trimming took 2 bases from V and 1 from J, leaving 9 bases between them. Looked up from germline, CDR1 is MGHRA and CDR2 is YSYEKL. The CDR3 nucleotides read TGCGCCAGCAGCCAAAAACAGGTGTCCTACGAGCAGTACTTC. Residues: CASSQKQVSYEQYF.

The chain combines TRBV21-1 with TRBJ2-5; the table names TRBD1, a call not compared with the DNA. TRBV21-1 is a pseudogene locus. The CDR3 spans 15 residues. CDR3 sequence (DNA): TGTGCCAGCAGCAAAAGGAGGGGGCAGGGAGAGACCCAGTACTTC. Amino acids: CASSKRRGQGETQYF.

This chain connects TRBV6-5 to TRBJ2-5; 8 bases agree with TRBD1. CDR1 is MNHEY and CDR2 is SVGAGI in the germline V gene. This CDR3 is 15 amino acids long. V was pared by 2 bases and J by 5 bases, with 7 bases of the junction left unmatched. The CDR3 here is CASSYESGGRETQYF. For the CDR3, the DNA is TGTGCCAGCAGTTACGAATCAGGGGGCAGGGAGACCCAGTACTTC.

V gene TRBV10-2 combines with J gene TRBJ2-5, with TRBD2 matching over 8 bases. Germline V gene sequence: CDR1 WSHSY, CDR2 SAAADI. After removal of 2 bases from V and 1 base from J, the junction contained 9 bases not matched to a gene. The CDR3 contains 17 residues. The CDR3 bases are TGCGCCAGCAGTGAGGTGACTAGCGTTGTGGCCCAAGAGACCCAGTACTTC. It specifies CASSEVTSVVAQETQYF.

V is TRBV2 and J is TRBJ2-2, with 10 bases matching TRBD2. Germline V lookup: CDR1 SNHLY, CDR2 FYNNEI. V dropped 4 bases and J dropped 5; count of bases not matched to a gene: 13. CDR3 length: 18 amino acids. The CDR3 protein is CASSGATSGQARTGELFF. DNA of the CDR3: TGTGCCAGCAGTGGGGCGACTAGCGGGCAGGCGAGGACCGGGGAGCTGTTTTTT.